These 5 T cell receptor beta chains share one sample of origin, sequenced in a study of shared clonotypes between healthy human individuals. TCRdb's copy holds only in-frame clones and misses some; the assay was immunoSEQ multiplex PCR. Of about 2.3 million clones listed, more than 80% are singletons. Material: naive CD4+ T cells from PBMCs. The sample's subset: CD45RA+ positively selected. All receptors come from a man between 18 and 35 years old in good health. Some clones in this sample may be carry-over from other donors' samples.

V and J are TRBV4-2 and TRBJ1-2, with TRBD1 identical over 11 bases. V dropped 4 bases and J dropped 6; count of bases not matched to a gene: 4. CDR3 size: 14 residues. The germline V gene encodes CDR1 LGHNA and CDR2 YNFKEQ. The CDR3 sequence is CASSRDRGSDGYTF. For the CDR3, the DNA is TGTGCCAGCAGCCGGGACAGGGGGTCTGATGGCTACACCTTC.

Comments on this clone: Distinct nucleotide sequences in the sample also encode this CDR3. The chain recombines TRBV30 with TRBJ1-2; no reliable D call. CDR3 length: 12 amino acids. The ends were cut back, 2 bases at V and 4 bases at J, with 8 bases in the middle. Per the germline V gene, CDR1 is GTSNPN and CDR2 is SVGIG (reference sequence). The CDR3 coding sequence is TGTGCCTGGAGTCCGGGGAGCTATGGCTACACCTTC. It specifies CAWSPGSYGYTF.

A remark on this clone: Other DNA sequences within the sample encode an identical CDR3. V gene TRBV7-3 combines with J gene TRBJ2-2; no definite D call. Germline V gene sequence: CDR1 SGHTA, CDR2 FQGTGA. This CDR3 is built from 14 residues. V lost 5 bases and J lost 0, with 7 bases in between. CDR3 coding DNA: TGTGCCAGCAGCCTCACAACGAACACCGGGGAGCTGTTTTTT. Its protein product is CASSLTTNTGELFF.

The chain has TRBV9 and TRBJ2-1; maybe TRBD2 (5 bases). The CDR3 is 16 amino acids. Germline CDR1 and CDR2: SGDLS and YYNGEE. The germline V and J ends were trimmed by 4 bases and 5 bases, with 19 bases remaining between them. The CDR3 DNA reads TGTGCCAGCAGCCCACGGAGCCTGGAGGTAGACAATGAGCAGTTCTTC. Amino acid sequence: CASSPRSLEVDNEQFF.

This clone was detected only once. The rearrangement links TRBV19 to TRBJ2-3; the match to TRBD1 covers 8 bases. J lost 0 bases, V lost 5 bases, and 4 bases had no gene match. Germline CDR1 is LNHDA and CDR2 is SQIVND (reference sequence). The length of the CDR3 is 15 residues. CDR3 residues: CASSARTGSTDTQYF. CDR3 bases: TGTGCCAGTAGTGCAAGGACAGGGAGCACAGATACGCAGTATTTT.